This is a list of T cell receptor beta chains from one sample in a study of T-cell reconstitution after alpha-beta-depleted transplantation in children. TCRdb reprocessed the PCR reads via MiXCR and lists one record per CDR3 protein. Here the sample spans about 340,000 distinct CDR3 sequences, about 9.4% being singletons. The sequencing here drew on PBMCs from the stem cell graft donor, taken from the stem cell graft. These receptors came from a human donor who donated a stem cell graft to a child with acute lymphoblastic leukemia. Both conserved end residues are part of each CDR3. The D gene is left open where the match is weak. Not every row has a clone size; where given, it reads once, few, many or a size class.

V,D,J,size,CDR3,DNA
TRBV7-9,.,TRBJ2-3,few,CASSSSPGSTDTQYF,TGTGCCAGCAGCTCGTCTCCGGGGAGCACAGATACGCAGTATTTT
TRBV5-1,.,TRBJ2-1,.,CASSLGDPLGNEQFF,TGCGCCAGCAGCTTGGGAGACCCCCTTGGCAATGAGCAGTTCTTC
TRBV5-1,TRBD2,TRBJ2-3,few,CASSLGLARDTQYF,TGCGCCAGCAGCTTGGGACTAGCAAGGGATACGCAGTATTTT
TRBV29-1,.,TRBJ2-2,.,CSVSKALTGELFF,TGCAGCGTTTCCAAAGCACTCACCGGGGAGCTGTTTTTT
TRBV4-3,TRBD2,TRBJ2-5,many,CASSPRAGAPQETQYF,TGCGCCAGCAGCCCGAGAGCGGGAGCCCCGCAAGAGACCCAGTACTTC
TRBV15,.,TRBJ2-3,few,CATSRGPTDTQYF,TGTGCCACCAGCAGGGGACCCACAGATACGCAGTATTTT
TRBV5-1,.,TRBJ2-7,many,CASSLGVDSYEQYF,TGCGCCAGCAGTCTCGGGGTGGACTCCTACGAGCAGTACTTC
TRBV3-1,.,TRBJ2-7,few,CASSQDRGYGYEQYF,TGTGCCAGCAGCCAAGATAGGGGGTACGGCTACGAGCAGTACTTC
TRBV7-2,.,TRBJ1-1,many,CASREPGNTEAFF,TGTGCCAGCAGAGAACCGGGGAACACTGAAGCTTTCTTT
TRBV5-6,.,TRBJ1-1,.,CASSLAGVDTEAFF,TGTGCCAGCAGCTTGGCGGGGGTGGACACTGAAGCTTTCTTT
TRBV7-9,.,TRBJ2-3,few,CASSPGYASTDTQYF,TGTGCCAGCAGCCCCGGCTACGCCAGCACAGATACGCAGTATTTT
TRBV5-1,TRBD1,TRBJ2-7,many,CASSLLQGDMYEQYF,TGCGCCAGCAGCTTGCTACAGGGGGATATGTACGAGCAGTACTTC
TRBV9,TRBD2,TRBJ2-5,.,CASSIPTSGKETQYF,TGTGCCAGCAGCATCCCGACTAGCGGAAAAGAGACCCAGTACTTC
TRBV7-9,.,TRBJ1-1,.,CASSWTGGIEAFF,TGTGCCAGCAGCTGGACCGGGGGGATTGAAGCTTTCTTT
TRBV24-1,.,TRBJ1-1,.,CATSETGAMNTEAFF,TGTGCCACCAGTGAGACGGGGGCGATGAACACTGAAGCTTTCTTT
TRBV7-9,.,TRBJ2-1,few,CASRTTGNNEQFF,TGTGCCAGCAGGACTACAGGGAACAATGAGCAGTTCTTC
TRBV2,.,TRBJ2-1,.,CASSEGGHEQFF,TGTGCCAGCAGTGAAGGAGGCCATGAGCAGTTCTTC
TRBV7-2,.,TRBJ2-3,many,CASSTRTGDTQYF,TGTGCCAGCAGCACCCGGACCGGAGATACGCAGTATTTT
TRBV12-3/TRBV12-4,.,TRBJ2-3,.,CASATPRGESVTQYF,TGTGCCAGCGCCACCCCCAGGGGCGAGTCAGTTACGCAGTATTTT
TRBV4-3,TRBD2,TRBJ2-7,.,CASSQDPGTSGYEQYF,TGCGCCAGCAGCCAAGATCCTGGGACTAGCGGCTACGAGCAGTACTTC
TRBV7-2,.,TRBJ2-4,few,CASSLGAVAKNIQYF,TGTGCCAGCAGCCTGGGAGCGGTAGCCAAAAACATTCAGTACTTC
TRBV7-9,TRBD1,TRBJ1-1,.,CASSLGGTGGFDTEAFF,TGTGCCAGCAGCTTAGGGGGGACAGGGGGCTTCGACACTGAAGCTTTCTTT
TRBV24-1,.,TRBJ2-3,many,CATSDLNTQYF,TGTGCCACCAGTGACCTAAATACGCAGTATTTT
TRBV9,TRBD1,TRBJ2-5,few,CASSLDRGAQYF,TGTGCCAGCAGCCTGGACAGGGGGGCCCAGTACTTC
TRBV9,TRBD2,TRBJ2-3,many,CASSVGLAGGTTDTQYF,TGTGCCAGCAGCGTAGGACTAGCGGGAGGAACCACAGATACGCAGTATTTT
TRBV5-1,TRBD2,TRBJ2-7,.,CASSLKGLGAYEQYF,TGCGCCAGCAGCTTGAAGGGACTAGGGGCCTACGAGCAGTACTTC
TRBV12-3/TRBV12-4,.,TRBJ1-3,few,CASSLHSGNTIYF,TGTGCCAGCAGTTTACATAGCGGAAACACCATATATTTT
TRBV18,TRBD1,TRBJ2-3,.,CASSRLEGGWATYTQYF,TGTGCCAGCTCGCGTCTGGAAGGGGGCTGGGCCACATATACGCAGTATTTT